Presented here are 8 T cell receptor beta chains from one specimen sequenced in a study of T cells after yellow fever vaccination. In TCRdb, the 5' RACE reads were re-called with MiXCR into one record per CDR3 protein. This table has under 600,000 distinct CDR3 sequences, about 13% appearing once. Specimen: PBMCs, collected on the day of the yellow fever booster vaccination. These receptors originate from a man younger than 40 who received the YFV17D yellow fever vaccine.

The rearrangement joins TRBV5-6 to TRBJ2-5; TRBD2 might be the D (5 bases). From germline, CDR1 is SGHDT and CDR2 YYEEEE. The V gene lost 1 base and the J gene lost 2 bases, with 9 bases spanning the gap. CDR3 length: 14 residues. The CDR3 here is CASSLPDWQETQYF. In DNA, the CDR3 is TGTGCCAGCAGCTTGCCGGACTGGCAAGAGACCCAGTACTTC.

This clonotype has just a few counts. V and J are TRBV5-1 and TRBJ2-2; D perhaps matches TRBD1 (5 bases). CDR1 is SGHRS, CDR2 YFSETQ, per germline. V was pared by 7 bases and J by 0 bases, with 16 bases between. This CDR3 is built from 16 residues. CDR3 amino acids: CASEPGHPANTGELFF. DNA of the CDR3: TGCGCCAGCGAGCCAGGGCATCCCGCGAACACCGGGGAGCTGTTTTTT.

The gene calls are TRBV6-2 or TRBV6-3 and TRBJ1-5, with unresolved D. This CDR3 spans 14 amino acids. Germline V gene sequence: CDR1 MNHEY, CDR2 SVGEGT. Trimming stripped 2 bases from V and 4 bases from J, with 9 bases between. CDR3 region: CASSYPERNQPQHF. DNA of the CDR3: TGTGCCAGCAGTTACCCCGAGAGGAATCAGCCCCAGCATTTT.

V and J are TRBV18 and TRBJ2-5, with D uncertain. The CDR3 has 13 amino acids. The V gene's germline CDR1 is KGHSH and CDR2 LQKENI. V lost 2 bases and J lost 2, with 6 bases in between. In DNA form, the CDR3 reads TGTGCCAGCTCACCAAATACACAAGAGACCCAGTACTTC. It encodes CASSPNTQETQYF. The full variable domain, with the rest looked up from reference TRBV18 and TRBJ2-5, is NAGVMQNPRHLVRRRGQEARLRCSPMKGHSHVYWYRQLPEEGLKFMVYLQKENIIDESGMPKERFSAEFPKEGPSILRIQQVVRGDSAAYFCASSPNTQETQYFGPGTRLLVL.

This clonotype came up a few times. This sequence joins TRBV20-1 and TRBJ1-2, with TRBD1 identical over 7 bases. Germline assignment: CDR1 DFQATT and CDR2 SNEGSKA (reference sequence). V shed 4 bases and J 4 bases; nucleotides not matched to a gene: 3. The CDR3 extends over 12 amino acids. The CDR3 DNA sequence: TGCAGTGCTACCCGGGACAGCTATGGCTACACCTTC. Amino acid sequence: CSATRDSYGYTF.

The rearrangement links TRBV7-9 to TRBJ2-7; 8 bases align to TRBD2. This CDR3 spans 15 amino acids. The ends lost 5 bases at V and 2 bases at J; junction bases unmatched: 8. CDR1 and CDR2 (germline): SEHNR, FQNEAQ (reference sequence). The CDR3 loop reads CASSPGTRFPYEQYF. The CDR3 DNA reads TGTGCCAGCAGCCCCGGGACTAGGTTTCCCTACGAGCAGTACTTC.

This clonotype was recorded a few times. This sequence joins TRBV10-3 and TRBJ2-7; no definite D call. V shed 3 bases and J shed 6 bases, with 9 bases lying between them. Germline-derived CDR1 and CDR2 are ENHRY and SYGVKD. The length of the CDR3 is 12 residues. The CDR3 DNA is TGTGCCATCAGTGAAGGGTTTTTCGAGCAGTACTTC. Its translation is CAISEGFFEQYF.

The chain's CDR3 is CASSRLPLRDSRTQYF. The CDR3 DNA is TGTGCCAGCAGCCGACTTCCCCTTCGGGACAGTCGTACGCAGTATTTT. V gene TRBV11-2 combines with J gene TRBJ2-3, with TRBD1 identical over 7 bases. CDR3 length equals 16 residues. Germline values: CDR1 SGHAT, CDR2 FQNNGV. The trim removed 5 bases at V and 8 bases at J, leaving 16 bases unmatched.